This entry describes one TCR beta chain. These data come from a study of blood T cell repertoires in COVID-19. Study as a whole: From the United States, Italy and Spain came samples of acute and convalescent COVID-19. Sample material is recorded as cDNA or gDNA derived from T cells, B-cell-depleted T cells, or PBMCs.

Source study methods: Reference gene primer amplification yielded estimated nucleated cell counts. Some clones are missing from TCRdb's copy, which holds only in-frame ones; the method was immunoSEQ multiplex PCR. The V and J calls and the clone size are those of that table, but D and trimming were determined from the DNA. This repertoire shows around 150,000 clones, under 80% found once; its top ten account for approximately 2.8%. Germline V lookup: CDR1 MNHEY, CDR2 SVGAGI. V dropped 4 bases and J dropped 0; count of bases not matched to a gene: 5. The CDR3 covers 16 residues. Sequences were obtained from peripheral blood. V gene TRBV6-5 combines with J gene TRBJ1-4, with TRBD1 matching over 7 bases. The TCR comes from a man aged 65-85 years with acute or convalescent COVID-19. This CDR3 is CASSSGQTATNEKLFF. In DNA, the CDR3 is TGTGCCAGCAGTTCGGGACAGACCGCAACTAATGAAAAACTGTTTTTT.